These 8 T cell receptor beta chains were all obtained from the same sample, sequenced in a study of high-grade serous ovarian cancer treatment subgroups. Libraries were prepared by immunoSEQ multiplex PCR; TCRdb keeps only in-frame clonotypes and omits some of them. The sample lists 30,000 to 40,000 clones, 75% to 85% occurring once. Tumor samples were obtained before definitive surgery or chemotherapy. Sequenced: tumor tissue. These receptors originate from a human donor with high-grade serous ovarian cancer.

The chain's CDR3 is CSAVRDTQYF. The CDR3 DNA sequence: TGCAGTGCCGTAAGAGATACGCAGTATTTT. The chain carries TRBV20-1 and TRBJ2-3; D call uncertain. The germline CDR1 and CDR2 sequences are DFQATT and SNEGSKA (reference sequence). The V end lost 6 bases, the J end lost 5 bases, and 6 bases lay between the germline ends. The CDR3 consists of 10 residues.

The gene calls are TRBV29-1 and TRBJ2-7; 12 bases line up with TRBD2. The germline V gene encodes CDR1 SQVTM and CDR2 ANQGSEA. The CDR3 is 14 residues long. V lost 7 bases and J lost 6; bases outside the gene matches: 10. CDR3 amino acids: CSAEATSGRGEQYF. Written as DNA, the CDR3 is TGCAGCGCCGAGGCGACTAGCGGGAGAGGCGAGCAGTACTTC.

The CDR3 nucleotides read TGTGCCAGCAGACCAGGGGGAACGGGCACTGAAGCTTTCTTT. As protein: CASRPGGTGTEAFF. The V and J genes are TRBV27 and TRBJ1-1, with TRBD1 matching over 7 bases. Germline V lookup: CDR1 MNHEY, CDR2 SMNVEV (reference sequence). The ends lost 6 bases at V and 4 bases at J; junction bases unmatched: 8. The CDR3 loop spans 14 amino acids.

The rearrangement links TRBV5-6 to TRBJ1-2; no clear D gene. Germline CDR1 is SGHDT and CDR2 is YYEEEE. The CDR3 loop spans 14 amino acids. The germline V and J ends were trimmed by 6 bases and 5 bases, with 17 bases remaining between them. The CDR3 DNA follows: TGTGCCAGCACCCTGTTGGGGAAAGGGTATGGCTACACCTTC. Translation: CASTLLGKGYGYTF.

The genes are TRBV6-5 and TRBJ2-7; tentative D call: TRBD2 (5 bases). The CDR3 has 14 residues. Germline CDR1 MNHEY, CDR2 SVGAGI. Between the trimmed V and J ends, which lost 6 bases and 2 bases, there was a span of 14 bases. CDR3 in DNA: TGTGCCAGCAGCCCCCAGGCGGGCCCCTACGAGCAGTACTTC. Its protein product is CASSPQAGPYEQYF.

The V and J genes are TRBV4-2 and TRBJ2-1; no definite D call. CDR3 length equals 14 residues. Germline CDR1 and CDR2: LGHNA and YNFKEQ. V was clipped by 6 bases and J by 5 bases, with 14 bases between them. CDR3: CASSRRAGDNEQFF. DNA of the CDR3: TGTGCCAGCAGTCGTAGGGCTGGCGACAATGAGCAGTTCTTC.

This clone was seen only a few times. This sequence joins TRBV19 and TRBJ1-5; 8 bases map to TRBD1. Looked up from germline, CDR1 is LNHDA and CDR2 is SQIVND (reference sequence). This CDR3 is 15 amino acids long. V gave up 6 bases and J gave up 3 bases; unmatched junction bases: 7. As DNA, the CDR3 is TGTGCCAGTAGCTCGCAGGGGGCCCACAATCAGCCCCAGCATTTT. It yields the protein CASSSQGAHNQPQHF.

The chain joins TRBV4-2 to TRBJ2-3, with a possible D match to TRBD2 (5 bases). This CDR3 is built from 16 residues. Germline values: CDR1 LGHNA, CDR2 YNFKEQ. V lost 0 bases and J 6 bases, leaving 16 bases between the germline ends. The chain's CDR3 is CASSQDKLGLPDTQYF. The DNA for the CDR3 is TGTGCCAGCAGCCAAGATAAGTTAGGACTTCCTGATACGCAGTATTTT.